A single T cell receptor (beta chain) is shown here with its context. These data belong to a study of blood T cell repertoires in COVID-19. Overall study context: COVID-19 samples, acute and convalescent, were from the United States, Italy and Spain. In each case, the material was cDNA or gDNA derived from T cells, B-cell-depleted T cells, or PBMCs.

Under the authors' procedure: Using reference gene primer amplification, nucleated cell counts were estimated. Clones were sequenced by immunoSEQ multiplex PCR, and TCRdb holds only the in-frame ones, with some missing. V and J calls and clone size are as listed in that table; D and trimming were resolved from the DNA. The sample holds around 94,000 clones, more than 80% seen once. Germline V gene lookup returns CDR1 KGHSH and CDR2 LQKENI. This CDR3 spans 16 amino acids. With 5 bases removed from V and 5 bases from J, the gap between germline ends came to 19 bases. The J gene is TRBJ2-1, the V gene TRBV18; possible D gene TRBD1, 7 bases. The TCR was taken from a human donor in a cohort sampled during active COVID-19. Material for sequencing was peripheral blood. This CDR3 is CASSTGVAGQHNEQFF. The CDR3 DNA is TGTGCCAGCTCAACCGGAGTTGCGGGACAGCACAATGAGCAGTTCTTC. Looking up the rest from reference TRBV18 and TRBJ2-1 gives the full variable domain: NAGVMQNPRHLVRRRGQEARLRCSPMKGHSHVYWYRQLPEEGLKFMVYLQKENIIDESGMPKERFSAEFPKEGPSILRIQQVVRGDSAAYFCASSTGVAGQHNEQFFGPGTRLTVL.